Following are 20 T cell receptor beta chains from one sample sequenced in a study of early T cells in non-severe SARS-CoV-2 infection. TCRdb re-called the 5' RACE reads through MiXCR, storing one row per CDR3 protein. The repertoire has about 39,000 distinct CDR3 sequences, 3% to 4% of them found once; the top ten carry about 3%. The sample taken for sequencing was whole blood. All receptors come from an adult who was a healthcare worker with PCR-confirmed SARS-CoV-2 infection or an uninfected control (not recorded which).

This clonotype was found many times. This chain joins TRBV20-1 and TRBJ2-1; D is perhaps TRBD1 (5 bases). CDR3 length equals 15 residues. The ends were cut back, 4 bases at V and 10 bases at J, with 23 bases in the middle. CDR1 and CDR2 (germline): DFQATT, SNEGSKA (reference sequence). CDR3 in amino acids: CSATNSWGTVREQFF. DNA of the CDR3: TGCAGTGCTACAAACTCGTGGGGCACGGTCAGAGAGCAGTTCTTC.

This clonotype was observed at least ten times. The chain uses TRBV7-3 and TRBJ2-2, with 7 bases lining up with TRBD1. CDR1 and CDR2 (germline): SGHTA, FQGTGA. Trimming at V came to 8 bases and at J to 5 bases, leaving 8 bases not matched to a gene. The CDR3 has 14 amino acids. The DNA for the CDR3 is TGTGCCAGCTCTTTAGGGGGCGAAACCGGGGAGCTGTTTTTT. It is translated as CASSLGGETGELFF. Together with reference TRBV7-3 and TRBJ2-2, the CDR3 gives the full variable domain: GAGVSQTPSNKVTEKGKYVELRCDPISGHTALYWYRQSLGQGPEFLIYFQGTGAADDSGLPNDRFFAVRPEGSVSTLKIQRTERGDSAVYLCASSLGGETGELFFGEGSRLTVL.

About this clonotype itself: This may come from a read error, since a much larger clone is one base off. This sequence joins TRBV3-1 and TRBJ1-3; D ambiguous. The CDR3 loop spans 11 amino acids. The ends were cut back, 1 base at V and 5 bases at J, with 0 bases in the middle. Germline CDR1 LGHDT, CDR2 YNNKEL (reference sequence). CDR3 protein: CASSQGNTIYF. In DNA form, the CDR3 reads TGTGCCAGCAGCCAAGGAAACACCATATATTTT.

In this sample, this clonotype turned up a few times. The chain employs TRBV6-5 and TRBJ2-7; a possible D gene is TRBD2 (5 bases). The CDR3 spans 15 residues. The germline V and J ends were trimmed by 6 bases and 0 bases, with 15 bases remaining between them. The germline V gene has CDR1 MNHEY and CDR2 SVGAGI. CDR3 protein: CASSARLGSSYEQYF. For the CDR3, the DNA is TGTGCCAGCAGCGCTAGACTGGGGAGCTCCTACGAGCAGTACTTC.

This clonotype appeared many times. The chain recombines TRBV7-6 with TRBJ2-5; tentative D call: TRBD1 (5 bases). In germline, CDR1 is SGHVS, CDR2 FNYEAQ. The CDR3 totals 11 residues. The V and J ends lost 7 bases and 7 bases respectively, with 10 bases between them. CDR3 protein: CASKGARTQYF. For the CDR3, the DNA is TGTGCCAGCAAAGGGGCGAGGACCCAGTACTTC. The whole variable domain, filled in from reference TRBV7-6 and TRBJ2-5, reads GAGVSQSPRYKVTKRGQDVALRCDPISGHVSLYWYRQALGQGPEFLTYFNYEAQQDKSGLPNDRFSAERPEGSISTLTIQRTEQRDSAMYRCASKGARTQYFGPGTRLLVL.

In this sample, this clonotype turned up a few times. The gene calls are TRBV29-1 and TRBJ1-4; the D is unclear. Trimming stripped 4 bases from V and 8 bases from J, with 11 bases between. Germline V CDR1 and CDR2: SQVTM, ANQGSEA. CDR3 length: 12 amino acids. The CDR3 loop reads CSVAGRGEKLFF. CDR3 nucleotide sequence: TGCAGCGTTGCAGGAAGAGGAGAAAAACTGTTTTTT.

In this sample, this clonotype turned up many times. This chain connects TRBV7-9 to TRBJ2-6; D perhaps matches TRBD1 (6 bases). The CDR3 length is 15 residues. V lost 6 bases to trimming and J lost 4 bases, with 13 bases between them. Germline loops: CDR1 SEHNR, CDR2 FQNEAQ (reference sequence). The CDR3 region is CASSKGQTGANVLTF. The CDR3 coding sequence is TGTGCCAGCAGTAAAGGACAGACAGGGGCCAACGTCCTGACTTTC.

This clonotype was seen ten or more times. The rearrangement joins TRBV6-5 to TRBJ1-1; D not resolved. Trimming left V 11 bases short and J 4 bases short, with 14 bases between. This CDR3 comprises 12 residues. Looked up from germline, CDR1 is MNHEY and CDR2 is SVGAGI. The CDR3 loop reads CASISRGTEAFF. The DNA of the CDR3 is TGTGCCTCCATCTCCCGGGGCACTGAAGCTTTCTTT.

This clonotype was seen ten or more times. The J gene is TRBJ2-3, the V gene TRBV4-2; TRBD1 is a possible D gene (6 bases). CDR1 is LGHNA, CDR2 YNFKEQ, per germline. This CDR3 has 15 residues. V lost 0 bases and J 2 bases, leaving 9 bases between the germline ends. CDR3 DNA sequence: TGTGCCAGCAGCCAAGATTGGGACAACACAGATACGCAGTATTTT. This translates into CASSQDWDNTDTQYF.

This clonotype was counted ten times or more. This chain links TRBV19 with TRBJ2-1; 12 bases align to TRBD2. With V trimmed by 5 bases and J by 4 bases, 3 bases remained unmatched. CDR1 LNHDA and CDR2 SQIVND come from the germline V gene (reference sequence). CDR3 length: 15 amino acids. CDR3: CASSLTSGGYNEQFF. Here the CDR3 DNA reads TGTGCCAGTAGTCTGACTAGCGGGGGTTACAATGAGCAGTTCTTC.

This clonotype was found many times. This chain links TRBV7-2 with TRBJ1-6; TRBD1 might be the D (5 bases). The CDR3 contains 14 residues. CDR1 and CDR2 from the germline V gene are SGHTA and FQGNSA. V lost 3 bases to trimming and J lost 7 bases, with 10 bases between them. Written as DNA, the CDR3 is TGTGCCAGCAGCTTTCGACAGCAAAATTCACCCCTCCACTTT. This translates into CASSFRQQNSPLHF.

Ten or more counts support this clonotype. The chain links TRBV29-1 to TRBJ1-4; unclear D gene. The CDR3 has 14 residues. Trimming shortened V by 4 bases and J by 5 bases, and 14 bases separated the two germline ends. The germline CDR1 and CDR2 sequences are SQVTM and ANQGSEA. CDR3: CSVADPALNEKLFF. The CDR3 nucleotides are TGCAGCGTTGCGGACCCAGCCTTGAATGAAAAACTGTTTTTT.

The chain combines TRBV11-2 with TRBJ1-1, with 11 positions matching TRBD1. With 4 bases clipped from V and 5 bases from J, the junction kept 6 bases outside the gene matches. Per germline, CDR1 SGHAT and CDR2 FQNNGV. The CDR3 contains 15 residues. The CDR3 here is CASSSGQGGRTEAFF. In DNA, the CDR3 is TGTGCCAGCAGCTCGGGACAGGGGGGTCGTACTGAAGCTTTCTTT.

This clonotype was seen many times. The rearrangement uses TRBV18 and TRBJ2-5, with unresolved D. The CDR3 has 13 amino acids. The germline V gene has CDR1 KGHSH and CDR2 LQKENI. Between the trimmed V and J ends, which lost 3 bases and 14 bases, there was a span of 19 bases. CDR3 in DNA: TGTGCCAGCTCACCCGACGATACCTCCGGGCCCTACTTC. Its protein product is CASSPDDTSGPYF.

This clonotype was found many times. This chain joins TRBV7-9 and TRBJ1-2; possible D gene TRBD1, 5 bases. The CDR3 has 14 amino acids. Germline assignment: CDR1 SEHNR and CDR2 FQNEAQ (reference sequence). With 3 bases removed from V and 7 bases from J, the gap between germline ends came to 15 bases. The CDR3 sequence is CASSFEGQGSGYTF. CDR3 nucleotide sequence: TGTGCCAGCAGCTTTGAGGGGCAGGGAAGTGGCTACACCTTC.

This clonotype was detected ten times or more. The chain recombines TRBV11-2 with TRBJ1-5, with D perhaps TRBD1 (5 bases). This CDR3 region has 13 residues. Germline lookup yields CDR1 SGHAT and CDR2 FQNNGV. The ends were cut back, 5 bases at V and 3 bases at J, with 8 bases in the middle. CDR3 sequence reads: CASSRGNNQPQHF. The DNA for the CDR3 is TGTGCCAGCAGCAGGGGCAACAATCAGCCCCAGCATTTT. Looking up the rest from reference TRBV11-2 and TRBJ1-5 gives the full variable domain: EAGVAQSPRYKIIEKRQSVAFWCNPISGHATLYWYQQILGQGPKLLIQFQNNGVVDDSQLPKDRFSAERLKGVDSTLKIQPAKLEDSAVYLCASSRGNNQPQHFGDGTRLSIL.

This clonotype has ten or more counts. The chain recombines TRBV19 with TRBJ2-7; 10 bases align to TRBD2. Germline values: CDR1 LNHDA, CDR2 SQIVND (reference sequence). This CDR3 has 17 amino acids. V was pared by 1 base and J by 0 bases, with 6 bases of the junction left unmatched. The DNA of the CDR3 is TGTGCCAGTAGTATAGTCGGACTAGCGGACTCCTCCTACGAGCAGTACTTC. Translation gives CASSIVGLADSSYEQYF.

This clonotype occurred many times. The rearrangement joins TRBV6-1 to TRBJ2-1; TRBD2 aligns across 11 bases. V was clipped by 6 bases and J by 10 bases; unmatched bases: 14. The germline gives CDR1 MNHNS, CDR2 SASEGT. The CDR3 runs to 16 residues. Here the CDR3 DNA reads TGTGCCAGCAGGATGGGACTAGCGGAGGGGACAGGGGAGCAGTTCTTC. Its protein is CASRMGLAEGTGEQFF.

The V call is TRBV19, the J call TRBJ1-4, with D perhaps TRBD1 (6 bases). V lost 5 bases, J lost 6 bases, and 19 bases lay in between. Germline V CDR1 and CDR2: LNHDA, SQIVND (reference sequence). The CDR3 runs 16 residues. The CDR3 DNA is TGTGCCAGTAGTGCCGCTGAAGGGGGGTTTTATGAAAAACTGTTTTTT. Amino acids: CASSAAEGGFYEKLFF.

This clonotype was seen at least ten times. The chain uses TRBV7-6 and TRBJ2-5; no firm D call. The V and J ends lost 3 bases and 5 bases respectively, with 13 bases between them. This CDR3 region has 14 residues. Germline V lookup: CDR1 SGHVS, CDR2 FNYEAQ. Written as DNA, the CDR3 is TGTGCCAGCAGCTTCCATGATCAGCAGGAGACCCAGTACTTC. Translated: CASSFHDQQETQYF.